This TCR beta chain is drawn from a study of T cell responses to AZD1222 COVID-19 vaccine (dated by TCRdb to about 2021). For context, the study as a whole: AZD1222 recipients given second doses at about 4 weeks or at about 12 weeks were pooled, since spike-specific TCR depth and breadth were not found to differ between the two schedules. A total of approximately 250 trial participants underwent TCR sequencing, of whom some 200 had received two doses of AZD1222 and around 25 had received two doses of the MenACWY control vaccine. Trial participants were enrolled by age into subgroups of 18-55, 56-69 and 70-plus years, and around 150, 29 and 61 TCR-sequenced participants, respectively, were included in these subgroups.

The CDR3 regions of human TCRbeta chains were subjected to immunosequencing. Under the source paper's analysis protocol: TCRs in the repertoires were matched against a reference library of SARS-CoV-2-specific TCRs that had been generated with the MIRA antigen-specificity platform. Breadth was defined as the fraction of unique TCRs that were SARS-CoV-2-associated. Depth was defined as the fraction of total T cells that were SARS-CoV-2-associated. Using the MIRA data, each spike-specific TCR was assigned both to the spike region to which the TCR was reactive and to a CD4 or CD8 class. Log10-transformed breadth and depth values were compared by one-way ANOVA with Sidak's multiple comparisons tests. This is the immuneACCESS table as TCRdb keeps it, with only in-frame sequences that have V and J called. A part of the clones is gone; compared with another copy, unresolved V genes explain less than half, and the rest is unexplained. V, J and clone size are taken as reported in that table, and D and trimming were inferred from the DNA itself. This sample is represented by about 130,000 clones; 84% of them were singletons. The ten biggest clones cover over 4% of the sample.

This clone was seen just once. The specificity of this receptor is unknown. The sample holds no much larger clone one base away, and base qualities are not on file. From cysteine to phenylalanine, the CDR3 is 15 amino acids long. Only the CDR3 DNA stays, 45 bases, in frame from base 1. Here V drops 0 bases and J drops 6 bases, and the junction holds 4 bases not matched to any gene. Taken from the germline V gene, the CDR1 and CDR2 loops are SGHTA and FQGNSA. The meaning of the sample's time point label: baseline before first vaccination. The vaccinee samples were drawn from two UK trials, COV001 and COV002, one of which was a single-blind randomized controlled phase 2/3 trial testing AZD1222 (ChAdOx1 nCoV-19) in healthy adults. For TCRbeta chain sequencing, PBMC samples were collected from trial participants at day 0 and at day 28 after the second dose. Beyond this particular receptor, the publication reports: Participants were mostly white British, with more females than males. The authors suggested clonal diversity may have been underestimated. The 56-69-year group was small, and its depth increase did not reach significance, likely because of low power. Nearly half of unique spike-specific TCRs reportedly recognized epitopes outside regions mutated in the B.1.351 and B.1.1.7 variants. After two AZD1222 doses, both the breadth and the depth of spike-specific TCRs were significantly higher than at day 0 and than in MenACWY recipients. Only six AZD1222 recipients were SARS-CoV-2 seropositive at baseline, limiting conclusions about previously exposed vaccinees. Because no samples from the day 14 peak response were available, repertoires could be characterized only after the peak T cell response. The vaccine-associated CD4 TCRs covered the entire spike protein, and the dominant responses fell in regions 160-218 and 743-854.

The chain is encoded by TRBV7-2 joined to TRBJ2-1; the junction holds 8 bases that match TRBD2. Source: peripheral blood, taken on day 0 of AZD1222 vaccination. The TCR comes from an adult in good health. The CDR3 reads CASSLAGGAINEQFF. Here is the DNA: TGTGCCAGCAGCTTAGCCGGGGGGGCCATCAATGAGCAGTTCTTC.